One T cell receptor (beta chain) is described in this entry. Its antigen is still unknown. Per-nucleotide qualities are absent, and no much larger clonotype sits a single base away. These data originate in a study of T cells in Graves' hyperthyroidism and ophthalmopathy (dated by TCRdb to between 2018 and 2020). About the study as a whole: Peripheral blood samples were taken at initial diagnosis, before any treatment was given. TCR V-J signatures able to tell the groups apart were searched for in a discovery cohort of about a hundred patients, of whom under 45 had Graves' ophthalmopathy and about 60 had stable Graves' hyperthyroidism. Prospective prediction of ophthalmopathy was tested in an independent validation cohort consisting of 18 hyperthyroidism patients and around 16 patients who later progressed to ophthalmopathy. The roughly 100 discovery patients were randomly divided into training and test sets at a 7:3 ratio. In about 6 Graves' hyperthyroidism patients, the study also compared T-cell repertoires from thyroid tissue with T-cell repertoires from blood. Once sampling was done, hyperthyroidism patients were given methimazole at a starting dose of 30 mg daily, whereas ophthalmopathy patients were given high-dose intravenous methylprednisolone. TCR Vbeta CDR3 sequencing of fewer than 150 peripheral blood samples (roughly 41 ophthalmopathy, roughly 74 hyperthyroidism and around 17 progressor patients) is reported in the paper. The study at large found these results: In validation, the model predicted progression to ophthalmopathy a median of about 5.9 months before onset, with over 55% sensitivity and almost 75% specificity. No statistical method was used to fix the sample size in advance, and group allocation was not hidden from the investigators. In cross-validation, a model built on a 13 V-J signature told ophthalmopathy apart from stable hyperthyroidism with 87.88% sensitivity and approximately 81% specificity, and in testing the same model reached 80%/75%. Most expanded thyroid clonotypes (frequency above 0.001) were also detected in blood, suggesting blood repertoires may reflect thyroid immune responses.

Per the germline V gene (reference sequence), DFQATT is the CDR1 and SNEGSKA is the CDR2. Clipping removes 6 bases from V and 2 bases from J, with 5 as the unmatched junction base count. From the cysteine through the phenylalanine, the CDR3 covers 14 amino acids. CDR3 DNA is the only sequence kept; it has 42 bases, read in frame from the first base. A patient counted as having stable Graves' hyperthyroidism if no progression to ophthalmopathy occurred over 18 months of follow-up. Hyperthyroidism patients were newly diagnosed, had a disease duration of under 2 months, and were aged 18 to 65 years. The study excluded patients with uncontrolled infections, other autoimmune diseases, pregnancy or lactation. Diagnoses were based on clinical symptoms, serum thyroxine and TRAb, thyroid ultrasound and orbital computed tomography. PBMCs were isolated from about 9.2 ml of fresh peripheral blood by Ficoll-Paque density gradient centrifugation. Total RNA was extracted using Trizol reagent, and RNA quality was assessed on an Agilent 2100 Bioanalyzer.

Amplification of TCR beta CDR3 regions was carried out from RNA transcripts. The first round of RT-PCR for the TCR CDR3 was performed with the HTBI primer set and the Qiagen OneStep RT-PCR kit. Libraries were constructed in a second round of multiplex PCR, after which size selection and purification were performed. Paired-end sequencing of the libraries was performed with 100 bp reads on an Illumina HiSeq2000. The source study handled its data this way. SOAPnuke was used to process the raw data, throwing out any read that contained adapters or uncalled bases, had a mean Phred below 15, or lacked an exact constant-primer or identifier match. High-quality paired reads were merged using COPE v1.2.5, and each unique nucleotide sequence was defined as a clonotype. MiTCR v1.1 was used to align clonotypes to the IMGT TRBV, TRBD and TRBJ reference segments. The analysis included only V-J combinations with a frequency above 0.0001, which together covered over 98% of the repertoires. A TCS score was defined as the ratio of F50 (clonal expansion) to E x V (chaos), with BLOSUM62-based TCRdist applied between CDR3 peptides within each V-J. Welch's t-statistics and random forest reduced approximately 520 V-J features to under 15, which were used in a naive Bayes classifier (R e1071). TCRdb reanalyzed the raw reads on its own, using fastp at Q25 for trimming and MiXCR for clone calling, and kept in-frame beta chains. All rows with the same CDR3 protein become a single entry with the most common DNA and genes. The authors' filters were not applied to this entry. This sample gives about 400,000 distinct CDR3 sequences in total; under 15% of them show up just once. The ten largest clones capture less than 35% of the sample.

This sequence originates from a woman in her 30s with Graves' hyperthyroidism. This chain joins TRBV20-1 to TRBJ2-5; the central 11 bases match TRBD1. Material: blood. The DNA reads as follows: TGCAGTGCGTGGGGGGACAGGGGGCAAGAGACCCAGTACTTC. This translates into CSAWGDRGQETQYF.